This T cell receptor (beta chain) was recorded in a study of shared clonotypes between healthy human individuals. Study findings and constraints: A reduction in generation probabilities was seen for non-shared clonotypes relative to those shared by all four donors. Clonotype sharing levels among donors were expected to vary with sequencing depth.

Every subset's genomic DNA went evenly onto several immunoSEQ plates. Clones were sequenced by immunoSEQ multiplex PCR, and TCRdb holds only the in-frame ones, with some missing. The sample holds about 680,000 clones, 92% seen once. CD45RO-negative, CCR7-positively selected cells formed the naive CD8 fraction, excluding terminally differentiated effector memory CD45RA+ cells. Recent vaccinations or acute infections were absent in the healthy HIV-negative adult donors. About this clone: Its target is not known.

CDR3 length: 14 amino acids. Trimming removed 4 bases from V and 4 bases from J, with 15 bases in between. CDR1 is SGDLS, CDR2 YYNGEE, per germline. This clonotype was sampled from a man under 40 in good health. The genes are TRBV9 and TRBJ2-7; D is uncertain. Sequenced: naive CD8+ T cells sorted from blood. This CDR3 reads CASSPRSGSYEQYF. The CDR3 nucleotides are TGTGCCAGCAGCCCCCGCTCAGGCTCGTACGAGCAGTACTTC.